This T cell receptor (beta chain) emerged from a study of T-cell memory formation after mild COVID-19. Study results and limitations: Later expanders leaned CD4+, whereas day 15 to 85 contracting clones were balanced CD4/CD8.

This clonotype has only a few counts. Its antigen is as yet unknown. Each CDR3 protein is one row after TCRdb ran MiXCR on the 5' RACE reads. This table has about 610,000 distinct CDR3 sequences, approximately 15% appearing once. Germline-derived CDR1 and CDR2 are SEHNR and FQNEAQ (reference sequence). The CDR3 is 20 amino acids. V trimming: 3 bases; J trimming: 4 bases; junction bases outside the gene matches: 20. The receptor was isolated from an adult woman who had mild COVID-19 (a few samples of this study predate the infection). Cell type and time point are not known. The rearrangement uses TRBV7-9 and TRBJ1-4; 7 bases are shared with TRBD1. Sequenced input: PBMCs or a T cell subset sorted from them (not recorded which). The CDR3 spells CASSFGTGWNSGQNNEKLFF. The CDR3 nucleotides read TGTGCCAGCAGCTTCGGAACGGGTTGGAACTCGGGACAGAATAATGAAAAACTGTTTTTT.